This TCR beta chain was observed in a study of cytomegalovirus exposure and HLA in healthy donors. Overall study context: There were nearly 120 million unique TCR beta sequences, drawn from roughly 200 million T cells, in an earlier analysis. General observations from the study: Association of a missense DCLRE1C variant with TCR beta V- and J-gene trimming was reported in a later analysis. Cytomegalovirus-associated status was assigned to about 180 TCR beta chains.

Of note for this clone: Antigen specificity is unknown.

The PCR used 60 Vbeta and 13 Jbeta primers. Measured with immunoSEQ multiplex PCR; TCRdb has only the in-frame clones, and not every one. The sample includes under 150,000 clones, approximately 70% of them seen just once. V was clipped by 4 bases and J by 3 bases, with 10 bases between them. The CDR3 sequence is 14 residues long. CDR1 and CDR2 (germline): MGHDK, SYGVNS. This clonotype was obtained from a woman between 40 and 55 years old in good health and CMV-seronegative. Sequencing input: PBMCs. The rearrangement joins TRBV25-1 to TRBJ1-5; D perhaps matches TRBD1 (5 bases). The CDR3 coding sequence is TGTGCCAGCAGTGGGAAGACAGACAATCAGCCCCAGCATTTT. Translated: CASSGKTDNQPQHF.